These 32 T cell receptor beta chains came from one sample sequenced in a study of molecular identifiers for immune sequencing clone quantification (dated by TCRdb to between 2017 and 2018). The library was produced with PCR. The run used an Illumina HiSeq 4000. TCRdb handled the public reads itself, with Q25 trimming in fastp and clone calling in MiXCR, and kept productive beta chains. Entries that share a CDR3 protein sequence are merged under the most common genes and DNA. The table for this sample lists 460,000 or so distinct CDR3 sequences; 20% to 25% of them were counted only once. Jointly, the top ten make up 0.84% of the sample. The material sequenced was naive CD8+ T cells from blood, with Jurkat cell RNA spiked in. The sample's cell subset or site label, decoded: FACS-sorted CD8+CD4-CCR7+CD45RA+ naive T cells. Receptors were obtained from a human donor in good health. Some libraries in this study had Jurkat cell RNA spiked in.

Only a few counts were recorded for this clonotype. The V and J genes are TRBV5-1 and TRBJ2-7; 12 bases align to TRBD2. From germline, CDR1 is SGHRS and CDR2 YFSETQ. CDR3 size: 20 residues. V shed 2 bases and J 1 base; nucleotides not matched to a gene: 16. CDR3 sequence: CASSLFPLAGGVGVSYEQYF. The CDR3 DNA sequence: TGCGCCAGCAGCTTATTTCCTCTAGCGGGAGGGGTCGGCGTGTCCTACGAGCAGTACTTC. The whole variable domain, remainder taken from reference TRBV5-1 and TRBJ2-7, is KAGVTQTPRYLIKTRGQQVTLSCSPISGHRSVSWYQQTPGQGLQFLFEYFSETQRNKGNFPGRFSGRQFSNSRSEMNVSTLELGDSALYLCASSLFPLAGGVGVSYEQYFGPGTRLTVT.

The genes are TRBV2 and TRBJ1-5; unclear D gene. The CDR3 consists of 15 residues. V dropped 1 base and J dropped 5 bases, with 12 bases sitting between them. The germline CDR1 and CDR2 sequences are SNHLY and FYNNEI. CDR3 bases: TGTGCCAGCAGTGAAGGGACCACTTCCTATCAGCCCCAGCATTTT. As protein: CASSEGTTSYQPQHF.

This clonotype was recorded at least ten times. The genes are TRBV13 and TRBJ2-3; TRBD1 matches at 8 bases. The CDR3 is 15 amino acids. The V and J ends lost 2 bases and 2 bases, in that order; junction bases with no gene match: 3. CDR1 and CDR2 from the germline V gene are PRHDT and FYEKMQ (reference sequence). CDR3 coding DNA: TGTGCCAGCAGCTTAAGGACAGGGCCCACAGATACGCAGTATTTT. This translates into CASSLRTGPTDTQYF.

This chain uses TRBV4-3 with TRBJ2-7, with TRBD1 matching 7 bases. Unmatched junction bases numbered 6, after V lost 4 bases and J lost 6 bases. The CDR3 runs to 13 residues. The V gene's germline CDR1 is LGHNA and CDR2 YSLEER. In nucleotides, the CDR3 is TGCGCCAGCAGCCCGGGACAGTTCTGCGAGCAGTACTTC. As protein: CASSPGQFCEQYF.

V gene TRBV7-9 combines with J gene TRBJ2-1; D possibly corresponds to TRBD2 (6 bases). The CDR3 extends over 13 amino acids. V lost 1 base and J lost 6, with 7 bases in between. CDR1 SEHNR and CDR2 FQNEAQ come from the germline V gene (reference sequence). CDR3 sequence (DNA): TGTGCCAGCAGCTTAGGCGGGACCAATGAGCAGTTCTTC. Protein sequence: CASSLGGTNEQFF.

On this clonotype itself: An end of the junction differs from the germline gene, which may be a read error. The chain combines TRBV7-9 with TRBJ1-1, with unresolved D. Germline V gene lookup returns CDR1 SEHNR and CDR2 FQNEAQ (reference sequence). The CDR3 covers 13 residues. In DNA form, the CDR3 reads TGTGCCAACAGCTTAGAAAGCACCACTGAAGCTTTCTTT. Protein: CANSLESTTEAFF.

In its sample, this clonotype was seen a few times. The chain recombines TRBV5-4 with TRBJ2-5, with no clear D. V lost 0 bases and J lost 5, with 23 bases in between. Germline-derived CDR1 and CDR2 are SGHNT and YYREEE (reference sequence). This CDR3 is 18 amino acids long. This chain's CDR3 is CASSLDPSVQTQWETQYF. As DNA, the CDR3 is TGTGCCAGCAGCTTGGACCCTTCGGTGCAGACTCAATGGGAGACCCAGTACTTC.

The chain is built from TRBV6-6 and TRBJ2-5; D perhaps matches TRBD2 (5 bases). V gave up 4 bases and J gave up 2 bases, with 8 bases separating them. The CDR3 is 13 residues long. Germline values: CDR1 MNHNY, CDR2 SVGAGI (reference sequence). In DNA form, the CDR3 reads TGTGCCAGCAGTTCTCCGGGGCAAGAGACCCAGTACTTC. It is translated as CASSSPGQETQYF.

The chain has TRBV12-3 or TRBV12-4 and TRBJ2-1; no clear D gene. This CDR3 has 13 amino acids. Deletions cut 3 bases from V and 3 bases from J, with 6 bases between. The CDR3 reads CASSFMDYNEQFF. CDR3 DNA sequence: TGTGCCAGCAGTTTCATGGACTACAATGAGCAGTTCTTC.

This clonotype was picked up many times. This chain connects TRBV7-9 to TRBJ1-1, with D unclear. V was clipped by 5 bases and J by 4 bases, with 20 bases between them. The germline V gene has CDR1 SEHNR and CDR2 FQNEAQ (reference sequence). The CDR3 contains 16 residues. CDR3 sequence (DNA): TGTGCCAGCAGCCCCCCGCAGGCCCAGTCGGGCACTGAAGCTTTCTTT. Amino acids: CASSPPQAQSGTEAFF.

This clonotype was counted at least ten times. As DNA, the CDR3 is TGTGCCAGCAGTTTAGGTGGGGCAGAGTACTTC. Translated, it gives CASSLGGAEYF. This chain connects TRBV27 to TRBJ2-7, with D possibly TRBD1 on 5 matching bases. The V end was cut by 2 bases, the J end by 11 bases, with 10 bases between. Per the germline V gene, CDR1 is MNHEY and CDR2 is SMNVEV (reference sequence). This CDR3 has 11 amino acids.

The sample holds a few counts of this clonotype. This chain links TRBV4-1 with TRBJ1-2, with TRBD1 matching 7 bases. J lost 0 bases, V lost 1 base, and 11 bases had no gene match. Germline V CDR1 and CDR2: MGHRA, YSYEKL. The CDR3 covers 18 residues. CDR3 region: CASSQVLGQPNPNYGYTF. The DNA for the CDR3 is TGCGCCAGCAGCCAAGTTTTGGGACAGCCTAATCCTAACTATGGCTACACCTTC.

The chain joins TRBV20-1 to TRBJ2-7; D is possibly TRBD1 (5 bases). This CDR3 has 15 amino acids. Germline CDR1 reads DFQATT; CDR2 reads SNEGSKA (reference sequence). The V and J ends lost 0 bases and 0 bases respectively, with 12 bases between them. CDR3 in amino acids: CSARDLYRTSYEQYF. CDR3 coding DNA: TGCAGTGCTAGAGATCTTTACAGGACCTCCTACGAGCAGTACTTC.

This clonotype was counted many times. This chain uses TRBV2 with TRBJ1-2; possibly TRBD1 for D (6 bases). The germline V and J ends were trimmed by 5 bases and 1 base, with 14 bases remaining between them. The CDR3 is 15 residues long. Germline loops: CDR1 SNHLY, CDR2 FYNNEI. CDR3 region: CASSSRDTFNYGYTF. For the CDR3, the DNA is TGTGCCAGCAGTTCGCGGGACACATTTAACTATGGCTACACCTTC.

For this clonotype: Since a much larger clone is just one base distant, this may be a read error. The CDR3 DNA sequence: TGTGCCAGCGGCTTAGACGGGATTGAAGCTTTCTTT. Translated: CASGLDGIEAFF. This chain links TRBV7-9 with TRBJ1-1, with D uncertain. This CDR3 comprises 12 residues. Germline-derived CDR1 and CDR2 are SEHNR and FQNEAQ (reference sequence).

A note on this clonotype: A junction boundary mismatches the germline segment, possibly from a read error. The chain has TRBV20-1 and TRBJ1-5, with TRBD1 identical over 8 bases. Germline-derived CDR1 and CDR2 are DFQATT and SNEGSKA (reference sequence). The CDR3 spans 14 residues. CDR3 sequence (DNA): TGCAGTGCTAATCAGGGGGCTCGCAATCAGCTCCAGCATTTT. Translating it yields CSANQGARNQLQHF.

Only a few counts were recorded for this clonotype. A much larger clone lies one base from this, so it may be a read error. This is likely a read error, given that the CDR3 carries no conserved phenylalanine or tryptophan at its end. This chain uses TRBV29-1 with TRBJ2-5, with D unresolved. CDR1 is SQVTM and CDR2 is ANQGSEA in the germline V gene. This CDR3 comprises 12 residues. V lost 5 bases to trimming and J lost 1 base, with 8 bases between them. CDR3 nucleotide sequence: TGCAGCGTTTGGAAGGGCCAAGAGACCCAGTACCTC. This sequence encodes CSVWKGQETQYL.

The chain uses TRBV28 and TRBJ2-1; 8 bases are shared with TRBD2. The CDR3 is 14 amino acids. The V and J ends lost 3 bases and 3 bases, in that order; junction bases with no gene match: 1. Germline V gene lookup returns CDR1 MDHEN and CDR2 SYDVKM. This chain's CDR3 is CASSFSGIYNEQFF. CDR3 nucleotides: TGTGCCAGCAGTTTTAGCGGGATCTACAATGAGCAGTTCTTC.

This clonotype appeared a few times. The chain combines TRBV4-1 with TRBJ2-3, with a tentative D call TRBD1 (5 bases). The germline V gene has CDR1 MGHRA and CDR2 YSYEKL. The CDR3 loop spans 17 amino acids. V lost 2 bases and J 0 bases, leaving 15 bases between the germline ends. The CDR3 protein is CASSQPSSGLSTDTQYF. In DNA form, the CDR3 reads TGCGCCAGCAGCCAACCCTCCTCAGGGCTAAGCACAGATACGCAGTATTTT.

This clonotype was seen at least ten times. The chain has TRBV7-9 and TRBJ2-3; 12 nucleotides line up with TRBD2. Germline CDR1 and CDR2: SEHNR and FQNEAQ (reference sequence). The CDR3 is 16 residues long. V lost 4 bases to trimming and J lost 2 bases; unmatched junction nucleotides: 4. CDR3 sequence: CASSSGLAGFTDTQYF. The CDR3 coding sequence is TGTGCCAGCAGCTCTGGACTAGCGGGATTCACAGATACGCAGTATTTT.

This clonotype was picked up many times. This rearrangement joins TRBV12-3 or TRBV12-4 to TRBJ1-1; TRBD1 matches at 10 bases. The length of the CDR3 is 15 residues. V trimming: 3 bases; J trimming: 3 bases; junction bases outside the gene matches: 4. The CDR3 DNA reads as TGTGCCAGCAGTTTTGTTGGGACAGGGGACACTGAAGCTTTCTTT. Its protein is CASSFVGTGDTEAFF.

This sequence joins TRBV6-1 and TRBJ1-5; 11 nucleotides line up with TRBD1. Germline CDR1 and CDR2: MNHNS and SASEGT. V dropped 10 bases and J dropped 6; count of bases not matched to a gene: 5. This CDR3 is 13 amino acids long. The CDR3 is CATDRGLGQPQHF. CDR3 DNA: TGTGCCACGGACAGGGGGCTTGGTCAGCCCCAGCATTTT.

In this sample, this clonotype turned up many times. The rearrangement uses TRBV6-2 or TRBV6-3 and TRBJ2-3; TRBD2 agrees at 8 bases. Trimming took 0 bases from V and 10 from J; bases not matched to a gene: 9. The germline V gene has CDR1 MNHEY and CDR2 SVGEGT. This CDR3 comprises 15 residues. DNA for the CDR3: TGTGCCAGCAGTTACTCCGGAAGCGGGAGTATAGCGCAGTATTTT. Residues: CASSYSGSGSIAQYF.

This clonotype was counted between two and nine times. The chain is built from TRBV7-9 and TRBJ1-2; a possible D gene is TRBD1 (5 bases). Trimming took off 4 bases at V and 6 bases at J, with 24 bases between the two ends. Germline CDR1 SEHNR, CDR2 FQNEAQ (reference sequence). There are 17 residues in the CDR3. The CDR3 nucleotides are TGTGCCAGCAGCTCCAACTTCCGGGACTCAGGGCCGGATGGCTACACCTTC. Amino acid sequence: CASSSNFRDSGPDGYTF.

This clonotype was found many times. This chain connects TRBV15 to TRBJ2-5, with D unresolved. The germline CDR1 and CDR2 sequences are LNHNV and YYDKDF (reference sequence). V shed 3 bases and J shed 0 bases, with 11 bases lying between them. The CDR3 has 15 residues. CDR3 DNA sequence: TGTGCCACCAGCAGTTTACCTATGTACCAAGAGACCCAGTACTTC. Its protein is CATSSLPMYQETQYF.

The chain uses TRBV6-5 and TRBJ2-2; TRBD1 aligns across 10 bases. The germline CDR1 and CDR2 sequences are MNHEY and SVGAGI. The CDR3 extends over 15 amino acids. The V gene end was trimmed by 6 bases and the J gene end by 4 bases; junction bases not matched to a gene: 5. DNA for the CDR3: TGTGCCAGCAGAGAGGACAGGGGGGTCACCGGGGAGCTGTTTTTT. It encodes CASREDRGVTGELFF.

At least ten counts were recorded for this clonotype. The chain has TRBV4-2 and TRBJ2-3; 9 bases fit TRBD2. Germline loops: CDR1 LGHNA, CDR2 YNFKEQ. The ends lost 0 bases at V and 5 bases at J; junction bases unmatched: 9. The CDR3 length is 17 residues. This chain's CDR3 is CASSQEMAGGPIDTQYF. CDR3 DNA: TGTGCCAGCAGCCAAGAAATGGCGGGAGGGCCAATAGATACGCAGTATTTT.

This clonotype was counted many times. The V call is TRBV20-1, the J call TRBJ1-5; 8 nucleotides agree with TRBD1. Looked up from germline, CDR1 is DFQATT and CDR2 is SNEGSKA (reference sequence). This CDR3 has 15 amino acids. V lost 0 bases to trimming and J lost 6 bases; unmatched junction nucleotides: 7. CDR3 bases: TGCAGTGCTAGAGATTCAGGACAGGGTATTCAGCCCCAGCATTTT. Its protein is CSARDSGQGIQPQHF.

The V gene is TRBV27, the J gene TRBJ1-6; the D gene is possibly TRBD1 (6 bases). The ends were cut back, 6 bases at V and 8 bases at J, with 11 bases in the middle. Per the germline V gene, CDR1 is MNHEY and CDR2 is SMNVEV (reference sequence). The length of the CDR3 is 13 residues. CDR3 DNA: TGTGCCAGCAGCGGGGACAATTATTCACCCCTCCACTTT. Encoded protein: CASSGDNYSPLHF.

Note on this clonotype: The CDR3 ends on some other residue instead of the conserved phenylalanine or tryptophan, so this is likely a read error. The rearrangement uses TRBV5-5 and TRBJ2-1; the match to TRBD2 covers 11 bases. With V trimmed by 0 bases and J by 9 bases, 5 bases remained unmatched. The CDR3 runs 15 residues. Germline lookup yields CDR1 SGHKS and CDR2 YYEKEE (reference sequence). CDR3 bases: TGTGCCAGCAGCTTGGCACTAGCGGGAGTTAGTGAGCAGTTCCTC. Translating gives CASSLALAGVSEQFL.

There are many counts of this clonotype. The chain couples TRBV5-4 to TRBJ2-7; TRBD2 might be the D (6 bases). Deletions cut 1 base from V and 6 bases from J, with 11 bases between. The CDR3 extends over 13 amino acids. Germline CDR1 and CDR2: SGHNT and YYREEE (reference sequence). As DNA, the CDR3 is TGTGCCAGCAGCTTGTTTACTAGCTCCGAGCAGTACTTC. This translates into CASSLFTSSEQYF.

This clonotype appeared a few times. The chain couples TRBV13 to TRBJ2-1; TRBD2 matches 7 bases. Germline CDR1 and CDR2: PRHDT and FYEKMQ (reference sequence). Trimming cost V 1 base and J 3 bases; bases outside gene matches: 3. This CDR3 is built from 15 residues. CDR3 nucleotides: TGTGCCAGCAGCTTAGAGGGCGGGGGCTACAATGAGCAGTTCTTC. It yields the protein CASSLEGGGYNEQFF. Full variable domain (remainder filled in from reference TRBV13 and TRBJ2-1): AAGVIQSPRHLIKEKRETATLKCYPIPRHDTVYWYQQGPGQDPQFLISFYEKMQSDKGSIPDRFSAQQFSDYHSELNMSSLELGDSALYFCASSLEGGGYNEQFFGPGTRLTVL.